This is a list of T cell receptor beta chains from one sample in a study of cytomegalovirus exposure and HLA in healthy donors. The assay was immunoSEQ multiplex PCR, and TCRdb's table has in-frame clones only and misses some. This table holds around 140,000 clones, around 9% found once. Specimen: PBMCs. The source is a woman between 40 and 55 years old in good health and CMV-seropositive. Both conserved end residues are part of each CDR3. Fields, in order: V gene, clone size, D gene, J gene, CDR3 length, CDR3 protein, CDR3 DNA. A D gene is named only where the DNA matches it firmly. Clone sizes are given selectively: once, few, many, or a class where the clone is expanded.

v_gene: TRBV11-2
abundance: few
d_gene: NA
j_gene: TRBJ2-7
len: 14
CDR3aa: CASSLGARVYEQYF
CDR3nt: TGTGCCAGCAGCTTAGGGGCCAGGGTCTACGAGCAGTACTTC

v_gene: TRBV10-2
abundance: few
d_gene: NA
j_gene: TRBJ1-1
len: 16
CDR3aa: CASSDWPHTMNTEAFF
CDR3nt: TGCGCCAGCAGTGACTGGCCGCATACTATGAACACTGAAGCTTTCTTT

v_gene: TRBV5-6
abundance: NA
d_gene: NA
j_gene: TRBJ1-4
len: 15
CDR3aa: CASSLPDTTNEKLFF
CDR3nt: TGTGCCAGCAGCTTACCGGACACAACTAATGAAAAACTGTTTTTT

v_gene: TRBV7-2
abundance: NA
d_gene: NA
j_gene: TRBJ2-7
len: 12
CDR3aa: CASSLPSYEQYF
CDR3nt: TGTGCCAGCAGCCTACCCTCCTACGAGCAGTACTTC

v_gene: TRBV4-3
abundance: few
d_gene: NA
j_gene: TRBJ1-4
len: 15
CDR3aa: CASSQDGGSNEKLFF
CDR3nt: TGCGCCAGCAGCCAAGACGGGGGGTCTAATGAAAAACTGTTTTTT

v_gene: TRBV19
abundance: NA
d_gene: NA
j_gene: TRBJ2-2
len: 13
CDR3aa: CASLGTNTGELFF
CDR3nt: TGTGCCAGTCTGGGCACGAACACCGGGGAGCTGTTTTTT

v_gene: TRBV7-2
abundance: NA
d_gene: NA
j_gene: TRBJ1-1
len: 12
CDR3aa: CASRRQPTEAFF
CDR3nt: TGTGCCAGCAGGCGACAGCCCACTGAAGCTTTCTTT

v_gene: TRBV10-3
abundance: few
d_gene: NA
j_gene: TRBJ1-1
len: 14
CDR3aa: CAIGGGRANTEAFF
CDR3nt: TGTGCCATCGGGGGGGGCAGGGCGAACACTGAAGCTTTCTTT

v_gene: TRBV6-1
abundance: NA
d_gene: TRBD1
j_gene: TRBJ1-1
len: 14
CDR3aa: CASMTGLKNTEAFF
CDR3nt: TGTGCCAGCATGACAGGGCTAAAGAACACTGAAGCTTTCTTT

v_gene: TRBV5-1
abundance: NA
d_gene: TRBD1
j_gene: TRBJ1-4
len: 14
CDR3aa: CASSLETGGEKLFF
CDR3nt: TGCGCCAGCAGCTTGGAGACAGGGGGTGAAAAACTGTTTTTT